This T cell receptor (beta chain) was obtained from a study of cytomegalovirus exposure and HLA in healthy donors. Overall study results and limits: TCR beta sequences numbering under 20,000 were associated with HLA alleles at 0.05 false discovery rate in a later analysis.

In the PCR, 60 Vbeta and 13 Jbeta primers were used. TCRdb's copy holds only in-frame clones and misses some; the assay was immunoSEQ multiplex PCR. The table records some 120,000 clones, approximately 74% of them present only once. About this clone: The antigen is not known.

With 5 bases removed from V and 1 base from J, the gap between germline ends came to 12 bases. The germline V gene encodes CDR1 GTSNPN and CDR2 SVGIG (reference sequence). This CDR3 has 14 residues. The sequencing input was PBMCs. The receptor was derived from a man in his forties or fifties in good health and CMV-seropositive. The chain carries TRBV30 and TRBJ1-3; no firm D call. This CDR3 reads CAWGRPDSGNTIYF. The CDR3, as DNA: TGTGCCTGGGGGCGACCCGATTCTGGAAACACCATATATTTT.